The 19 T cell receptor beta chains in this list originate from one sample, sequenced in a study of blood T cell repertoires in COVID-19. Repertoires were generated with immunoSEQ multiplex PCR, while TCRdb's copy carries only in-frame clones and drops some. The repertoire has roughly 130,000 clones, about 90% of them found once; the top ten carry around 3.4%. The material sequenced was peripheral blood. These TCRs come from a woman aged 55-75 years with acute or convalescent COVID-19.

The V gene is TRBV18, the J gene TRBJ1-2; D unresolved. This CDR3 comprises 16 residues. Germline V lookup: CDR1 KGHSH, CDR2 LQKENI. The germline V and J ends were trimmed by 3 bases and 1 base, with 15 bases remaining between them. The CDR3 spells CASSPKTAPVNYGYTF. CDR3 sequence (DNA): TGTGCCAGCTCACCCAAAACAGCCCCAGTTAACTATGGCTACACCTTC. Combining the CDR3 with reference TRBV18 and TRBJ1-2 gives the whole variable domain NAGVMQNPRHLVRRRGQEARLRCSPMKGHSHVYWYRQLPEEGLKFMVYLQKENIIDESGMPKERFSAEFPKEGPSILRIQQVVRGDSAAYFCASSPKTAPVNYGYTFGSGTRLTVV.

The gene calls are TRBV6-5 and TRBJ2-2; D gene uncertain. V lost 8 bases and J 6 bases, leaving 16 bases between the germline ends. The CDR3 consists of 14 residues. Per the germline V gene, CDR1 is MNHEY and CDR2 is SVGAGI. This chain's CDR3 is CASLHEPGPGELFF. DNA of the CDR3: TGTGCCAGCCTCCATGAACCAGGCCCCGGGGAGCTGTTTTTT.

The chain employs TRBV6-5 and TRBJ1-4; possibly TRBD1 for D (5 bases). V was shortened by 5 bases and J by 3 bases, with 13 bases between the two germline ends. From germline, CDR1 is MNHEY and CDR2 SVGAGI. The CDR3 loop spans 15 amino acids. CDR3 in amino acids: CASSPGRSANEKLFF. Written as DNA, the CDR3 is TGTGCCAGCAGTCCAGGGCGGTCGGCTAATGAAAAACTGTTTTTT.

The gene calls are TRBV4-1 and TRBJ1-1, with D perhaps TRBD1 (5 bases). The germline V gene has CDR1 MGHRA and CDR2 YSYEKL. Trimming removed 0 bases from V and 5 bases from J, with 13 bases in between. The CDR3 runs 15 residues. The CDR3 is CASSQDRRGGTEAFF. The CDR3 DNA is TGCGCCAGCAGCCAAGATAGGAGGGGTGGAACTGAAGCTTTCTTT.

The V and J genes are TRBV2 and TRBJ2-1, with 11 bases fitting TRBD2. Looked up from germline, CDR1 is SNHLY and CDR2 is FYNNEI. Trimming took 4 bases from V and 0 from J; bases not matched to a gene: 11. This CDR3 contains 19 residues. In DNA, the CDR3 is TGTGCCAGCAGTGCCACGGGACTAGCGGCATCGACCTCCTACAATGAGCAGTTCTTC. Translating gives CASSATGLAASTSYNEQFF.

J is TRBJ1-1 and V is TRBV14; 9 nucleotides line up with TRBD1. There are 17 residues in the CDR3. Germline V lookup: CDR1 SGHDN, CDR2 FVKESK. The trim removed 0 bases at V and 4 bases at J, leaving 9 bases unmatched. The CDR3 DNA reads TGTGCCAGCAGCCAAGAAGGGCACAGGGGGCAGGGCACTGAAGCTTTCTTT. As protein: CASSQEGHRGQGTEAFF.

This chain joins TRBV28 and TRBJ1-5; 12 bases fit TRBD1. The CDR3 length is 17 residues. The germline gives CDR1 MDHEN, CDR2 SYDVKM. Trimming at V came to 5 bases and at J to 4 bases, leaving 9 bases not matched to a gene. The CDR3 sequence: CASSIGTGGMKNQPQHF. CDR3 coding DNA: TGTGCCAGCAGTATTGGGACAGGGGGCATGAAGAATCAGCCCCAGCATTTT. The full variable domain, rest sourced from reference TRBV28 and TRBJ1-5, is DVKVTQSSRYLVKRTGEKVFLECVQDMDHENMFWYRQDPGLGLRLIYFSYDVKMKEKGDIPEGYSVSREKKERFSLILESASTNQTSMYLCASSIGTGGMKNQPQHFGDGTRLSIL.

The chain uses TRBV9 and TRBJ1-2, with 8 bases identical to TRBD1. The CDR3 loop spans 15 amino acids. The junction had 9 bases not matched to a gene; V was cut back by 0 bases and J by 8 bases. Germline V gene data show CDR1 as SGDLS and CDR2 as YYNGEE. CDR3 coding DNA: TGTGCCAGCAGCGTAGGAAGGAGACAGGGGAGCGGCTACACCTTC. Encoded protein: CASSVGRRQGSGYTF.

This chain links TRBV30 with TRBJ1-1; 9 nucleotides align to TRBD1. CDR1 is GTSNPN and CDR2 is SVGIG in the germline V gene (reference sequence). Trimming cost V 5 bases and J 0 bases; bases outside gene matches: 4. The CDR3 contains 14 residues. The CDR3 nucleotides read TGTGCCTGGTGGACAGGGGCTTTGAACACTGAAGCTTTCTTT. It translates to CAWWTGALNTEAFF.

CDR3 nucleotide sequence: TGTGCCAGCATTTTAGGAGGCCTTAGCAATCAGCCCCAGCATTTT. This codes for CASILGGLSNQPQHF. The chain is built from TRBV6-5 and TRBJ1-5; no clear D gene. The CDR3 covers 15 residues. V was shortened by 7 bases and J by 0 bases, with 13 bases between the two germline ends. Looked up from germline, CDR1 is MNHEY and CDR2 is SVGAGI.

The V gene is TRBV4-1, the J gene TRBJ2-1, with TRBD1 matching 7 bases. CDR3 length equals 17 residues. After removal of 1 base from V and 5 bases from J, the junction contained 11 bases not matched to a gene. Looked up from germline, CDR1 is MGHRA and CDR2 is YSYEKL. CDR3 sequence: CASSQAVFGQGDNEQFF. The CDR3 coding sequence is TGCGCCAGCAGCCAAGCGGTCTTTGGCCAGGGGGACAATGAGCAGTTCTTC.

CDR3 sequence: CASSRVGTQTQYF. The CDR3 DNA sequence: TGTGCCAGCAGCCGCGTGGGGACACAGACCCAGTACTTC. V and J are TRBV6-5 and TRBJ2-5; D possibly corresponds to TRBD1 (6 bases). Germline V gives CDR1 MNHEY, CDR2 SVGAGI. Trimming stripped 6 bases from V and 6 bases from J, with 14 bases between. The CDR3 loop spans 13 amino acids.

This rearrangement joins TRBV11-2 to TRBJ1-1; D gene ambiguous. This CDR3 region has 16 residues. CDR1 is SGHAT and CDR2 is FQNNGV in the germline V gene. Trimming stripped 3 bases from V and 1 base from J, with 15 bases between. Here the CDR3 DNA reads TGTGCCAGCAGCTTCTCCACCGGACTAACGAACACTGAAGCTTTCTTT. This encodes CASSFSTGLTNTEAFF.

This chain uses TRBV12-3 or TRBV12-4 with TRBJ1-4; D perhaps matches TRBD1 (5 bases). The CDR3 sequence is 13 residues long. V dropped 6 bases and J dropped 5 bases, with 10 bases sitting between them. The CDR3 bases are TGTGCCAGCAGGGGGTCAGGGAATGAAAAACTGTTTTTT. Translating it yields CASRGSGNEKLFF.

The CDR3 region is CASSAHYEQYF. CDR3 bases: TGTGCCAGCAGCGCACACTACGAGCAGTACTTC. The chain is built from TRBV14 and TRBJ2-7; D ambiguous. There are 11 residues in the CDR3. Germline CDR1 SGHDN, CDR2 FVKESK. V was cut by 5 bases and J by 3 bases, with 5 bases left in between.

V usage is TRBV19 and J usage is TRBJ1-5; 10 nucleotides agree with TRBD1. There are 16 residues in the CDR3. CDR1 and CDR2 from the germline V gene are LNHDA and SQIVND (reference sequence). V lost 6 bases, J lost 5 bases, and 10 bases stayed unmatched. CDR3 sequence reads: CASSPDRGNRYQPQHF. Written as DNA, the CDR3 is TGTGCCAGTAGCCCGGACAGGGGGAATCGCTATCAGCCCCAGCATTTT.

The V gene is TRBV7-8, the J gene TRBJ1-5; the D gene is possibly TRBD1 (6 bases). The CDR3 has 15 amino acids. Germline-derived CDR1 and CDR2 are SGHVS and FQNEAQ. V was clipped by 5 bases and J by 3 bases, with 14 bases between them. This CDR3 is CASSPVGTNNQPQHF. The CDR3 DNA is TGTGCCAGCAGCCCGGTGGGGACAAACAATCAGCCCCAGCATTTT.

The genes are TRBV28 and TRBJ2-1; TRBD2 matches at 13 bases. Germline CDR1 is MDHEN and CDR2 is SYDVKM. The trim removed 7 bases at V and 11 bases at J, leaving 8 bases unmatched. The CDR3 is 14 residues long. CDR3 amino acids: CASKLGTSGTKQFF. The CDR3 DNA follows: TGTGCCAGCAAACTCGGGACTAGCGGGACCAAGCAGTTCTTC.

The DNA of the CDR3 is TGTGCCAGCAGCCCCCCTACGACTAGCAGTTATTATCATGAGCAGTTCTTC. Its translation is CASSPPTTSSYYHEQFF. The J gene is TRBJ2-1, the V gene TRBV9; 7 bases line up with TRBD2. V was pared by 4 bases and J by 8 bases, with 18 bases of the junction left unmatched. Germline V gene data show CDR1 as SGDLS and CDR2 as YYNGEE. The length of the CDR3 is 17 residues.